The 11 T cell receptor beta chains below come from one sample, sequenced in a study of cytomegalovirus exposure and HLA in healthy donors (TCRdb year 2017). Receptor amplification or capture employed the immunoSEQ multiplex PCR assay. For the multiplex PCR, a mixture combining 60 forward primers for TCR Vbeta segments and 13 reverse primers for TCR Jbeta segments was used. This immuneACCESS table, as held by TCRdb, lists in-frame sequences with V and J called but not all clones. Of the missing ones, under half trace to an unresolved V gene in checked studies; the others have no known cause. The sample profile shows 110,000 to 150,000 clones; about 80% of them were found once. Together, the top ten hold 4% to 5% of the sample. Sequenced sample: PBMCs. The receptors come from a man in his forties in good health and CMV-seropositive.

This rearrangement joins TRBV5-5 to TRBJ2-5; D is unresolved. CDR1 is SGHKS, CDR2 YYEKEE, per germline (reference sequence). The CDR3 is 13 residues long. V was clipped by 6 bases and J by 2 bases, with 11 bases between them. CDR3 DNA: TGTGCCAGCACCCGACTCGGACAAGAGACCCAGTACTTC. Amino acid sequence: CASTRLGQETQYF.

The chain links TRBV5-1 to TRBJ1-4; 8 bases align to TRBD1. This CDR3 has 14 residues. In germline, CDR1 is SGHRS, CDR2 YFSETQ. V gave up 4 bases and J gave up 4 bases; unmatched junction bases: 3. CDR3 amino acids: CASSVTGDNEKLFF. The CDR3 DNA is TGCGCCAGCAGCGTGACAGGGGATAATGAAAAACTGTTTTTT.

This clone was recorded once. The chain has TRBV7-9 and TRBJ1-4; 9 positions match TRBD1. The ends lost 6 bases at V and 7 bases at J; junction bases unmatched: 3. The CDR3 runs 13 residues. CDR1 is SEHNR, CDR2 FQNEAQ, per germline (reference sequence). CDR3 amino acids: CASRGQGLEKLFF. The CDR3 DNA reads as TGTGCCAGCAGGGGACAGGGACTTGAAAAACTGTTTTTT.

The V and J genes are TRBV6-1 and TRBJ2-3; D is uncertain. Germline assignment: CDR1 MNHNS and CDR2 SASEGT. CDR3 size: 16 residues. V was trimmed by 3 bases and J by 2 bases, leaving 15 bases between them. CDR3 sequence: CASSDLSVQYTDTQYF. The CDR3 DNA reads TGTGCCAGCAGTGATTTGAGTGTTCAATACACAGATACGCAGTATTTT.

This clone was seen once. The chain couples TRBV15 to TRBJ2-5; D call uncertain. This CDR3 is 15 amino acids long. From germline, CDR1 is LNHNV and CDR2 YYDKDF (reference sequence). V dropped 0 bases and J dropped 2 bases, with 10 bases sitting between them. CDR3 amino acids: CATSRDPQQQETQYF. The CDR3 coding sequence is TGTGCCACCAGCAGAGATCCGCAACAGCAAGAGACCCAGTACTTC.

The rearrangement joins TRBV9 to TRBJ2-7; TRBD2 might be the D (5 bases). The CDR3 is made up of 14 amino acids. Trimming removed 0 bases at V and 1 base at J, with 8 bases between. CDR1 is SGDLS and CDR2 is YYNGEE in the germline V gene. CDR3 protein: CASSVDGLSYEQYF. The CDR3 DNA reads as TGTGCCAGCAGCGTAGACGGACTGTCCTACGAGCAGTACTTC. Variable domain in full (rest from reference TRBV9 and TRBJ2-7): DSGVTQTPKHLITATGQRVTLRCSPRSGDLSVYWYQQSLDQGLQFLIQYYNGEERAKGNILERFSAQQFPDLHSELNLSSLELGDSALYFCASSVDGLSYEQYFGPGTRLTVT.

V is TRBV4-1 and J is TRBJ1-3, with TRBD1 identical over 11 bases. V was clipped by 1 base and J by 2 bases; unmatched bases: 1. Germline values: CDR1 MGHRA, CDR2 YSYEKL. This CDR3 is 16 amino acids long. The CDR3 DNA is TGCGCCAGCAGCCAAGGGACAGGGGGCCCTGGAAACACCATATATTTT. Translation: CASSQGTGGPGNTIYF.

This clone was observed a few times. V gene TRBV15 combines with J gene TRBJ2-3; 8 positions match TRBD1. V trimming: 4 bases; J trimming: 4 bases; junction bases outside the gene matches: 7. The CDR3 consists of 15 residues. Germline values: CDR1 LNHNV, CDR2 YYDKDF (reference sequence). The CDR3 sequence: CATSNAGRGPDTQYF. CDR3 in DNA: TGTGCCACCAGCAACGCCGGCAGGGGGCCAGATACGCAGTATTTT. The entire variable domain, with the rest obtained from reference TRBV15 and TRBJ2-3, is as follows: DAMVIQNPRYQVTQFGKPVTLSCSQTLNHNVMYWYQQKSSQAPKLLFHYYDKDFNNEADTPDNFQSRRPNTSFCFLDIRSPGLGDTAMYLCATSNAGRGPDTQYFGPGTRLTVL.

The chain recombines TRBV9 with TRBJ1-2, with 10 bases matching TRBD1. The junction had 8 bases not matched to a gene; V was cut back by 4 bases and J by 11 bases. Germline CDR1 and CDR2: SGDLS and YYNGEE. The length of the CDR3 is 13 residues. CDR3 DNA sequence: TGTGCCAGCAGCCCCCGGGACAGGGGAGGGTACACCTTC. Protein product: CASSPRDRGGYTF.

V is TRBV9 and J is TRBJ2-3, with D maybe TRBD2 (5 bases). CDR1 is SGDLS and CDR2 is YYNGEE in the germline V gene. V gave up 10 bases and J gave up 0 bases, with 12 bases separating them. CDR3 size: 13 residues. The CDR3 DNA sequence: TGTGCCTCCGCGGAGGCTAGCACAGATACGCAGTATTTT. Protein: CASAEASTDTQYF. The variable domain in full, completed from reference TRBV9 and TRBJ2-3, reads DSGVTQTPKHLITATGQRVTLRCSPRSGDLSVYWYQQSLDQGLQFLIQYYNGEERAKGNILERFSAQQFPDLHSELNLSSLELGDSALYFCASAEASTDTQYFGPGTRLTVL.

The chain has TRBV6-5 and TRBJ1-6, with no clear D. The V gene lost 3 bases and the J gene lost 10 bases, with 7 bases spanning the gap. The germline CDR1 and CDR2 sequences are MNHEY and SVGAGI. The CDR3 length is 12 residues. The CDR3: CASSYQNSPLHF. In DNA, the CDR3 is TGTGCCAGCAGTTATCAGAACTCACCCCTCCACTTT.